The present T cell receptor beta chain was sequenced within a study of lymphopenia after photon versus proton radiotherapy. A word on this clone: Its antigen is as yet unknown.

Study-level results: Post-nadir TCR diversity decline inversely tracked overall survival among those who died. Proton therapy kept repertoires fairly stable, unlike photons, which gained effector/memory cells.

Germline V CDR1 and CDR2: MNHEY, SMNVEV (reference sequence). The CDR3 consists of 15 residues. Trimming shortened V by 3 bases and J by 1 base, and 10 bases separated the two germline ends. Sequencing was performed with immunoSEQ multiplex PCR; in TCRdb, only in-frame clones are kept and a portion is missing. The table shows 30,000 to 40,000 clones, with about 80% occurring only once. V gene TRBV27 combines with J gene TRBJ1-5; no definite D call. Sequences were derived from peripheral blood, sampled from a patient treated with proton-based radiotherapy. This receptor was obtained from a woman between 65 and 79 years old with pancreatic cancer. The CDR3 region has the DNA TGTGCCAGCAGTTTTGAGGGCACGAGCAATCAGCCCCAGCATTTT. It translates to CASSFEGTSNQPQHF.